A selection of T cell receptor beta chains follows, all from one sample in a study of T-cell reconstitution after alpha-beta-depleted transplantation in children. MiXCR, applied by TCRdb to the PCR reads, yields one record per CDR3 protein. The sample holds a few hundred thousand distinct CDR3 sequences, 25% seen once. Sequencing used PBMCs, obtained before TCRalphabeta/CD19-depleted stem cell transplant. The receptors were gathered from a girl aged 2 to 9 with Fanconi anemia, due to receive a stem cell transplant. CDR3s include the opening cysteine and the closing phenylalanine or tryptophan. The D gene is left open where the match is weak. A row's size may be missing; if present it is once, few, many or a size class.

NA	TRBV20-1	many	TRBJ2-7	TGCAGTGCTAGAGAGCCATACGAGCAGTACTTC	CSAREPYEQYF
NA	TRBV12-3/TRBV12-4	NA	TRBJ1-2	TGTGCCAGCAGTGCGGGACCTTATGGCTACACCTTC	CASSAGPYGYTF
NA	TRBV13	many	TRBJ2-1	TGTGCCAGCAGCTTAGAAGCCGACTACAATGAGCAGTTCTTC	CASSLEADYNEQFF
TRBD1	TRBV2	NA	TRBJ2-1	TGTGCCAGCAGAAAGGAACAGGGGCTGGTTCGTAATGAGCAGTTCTTC	CASRKEQGLVRNEQFF
TRBD1	TRBV6-5	NA	TRBJ1-2	TGTGCCAGCAGTTCCGGGACAGGGGTAACTAACTATGGCTACACCTTC	CASSSGTGVTNYGYTF
NA	TRBV20-1	few	TRBJ2-3	TGCAGTGCGGTCGACAGAGAAGATACGCAGTATTTT	CSAVDREDTQYF
NA	TRBV20-1	many	TRBJ2-7	TGCAGTGCTACGTTCCTCCTCGGCGACAGGAGCTACGAGCAGTACTTC	CSATFLLGDRSYEQYF
TRBD2	TRBV7-3	many	TRBJ2-2	TGTGCCAGCAGCATAAGGGGACTAGCGGGAGCCGGGGAGCTGTTTTTT	CASSIRGLAGAGELFF
NA	TRBV6-5	NA	TRBJ1-1	TGTGCCAGCAGTTACTCCCTATGGACGGCGAACACTGAAGCTTTCTTT	CASSYSLWTANTEAFF
NA	TRBV30	many	TRBJ2-7	TGTGCCTGGAGTCCTTGGCCATCCCACTACGAGCAGTACTTC	CAWSPWPSHYEQYF
TRBD1	TRBV6-6	few	TRBJ1-5	TGTGCCAGCAGTTACGGACAGGGGGTATATCAGCCCCAGCATTTT	CASSYGQGVYQPQHF
TRBD1	TRBV29-1	NA	TRBJ2-1	TGCAGCGCCGGGACAGGGGGTCCCATCTCCTACAATGAGCAGTTCTTC	CSAGTGGPISYNEQFF
NA	TRBV23-1	NA	TRBJ2-7	TGCGCCAGCAGTCAATCTTGGAGGAACGTCCCCTACGAGCAGTACTTC	CASSQSWRNVPYEQYF
NA	TRBV12-3/TRBV12-4	many	TRBJ1-6	TGTGCCAGCAGCCGGGACCGCTCCTATAATTCACCCCTCCACTTT	CASSRDRSYNSPLHF
TRBD2	TRBV20-1	many	TRBJ2-3	TGCAGTGCAACCGGGACTAGACACACAGATACGCAGTATTTT	CSATGTRHTDTQYF
TRBD2	TRBV29-1	many	TRBJ2-5	TGCAGCGTTTCTGGACTAGCGGGGGAGTGGGGGACCCAGTACTTC	CSVSGLAGEWGTQYF
NA	TRBV20-1	NA	TRBJ2-7	TGCAGTGCTAGCCAGGACCTAGGCTACGAGCAGTACTTC	CSASQDLGYEQYF
TRBD2	TRBV6-5	NA	TRBJ2-5	TGTGCCAGCAGTTACTCGATAGTGACTAGCGGGGAGACCCAGTACTTC	CASSYSIVTSGETQYF
NA	TRBV6-1	NA	TRBJ1-6	TGTGCCAGCAGTCCGAGACCGGATAATTCACCCCTCCACTTT	CASSPRPDNSPLHF
TRBD2	TRBV5-1	many	TRBJ2-1	TGCGCCAGCAGCTTAGTTAGCGGGGAGCACAATGAGCAGTTCTTC	CASSLVSGEHNEQFF
NA	TRBV2	NA	TRBJ2-2	TGTGCCAGAGCACGGATTTCCGGGGAGCTGTTTTTT	CARARISGELFF
NA	TRBV23-1	NA	TRBJ2-1	TGCGCCAGACAGTTGGGGAGTGAGCAGTTCTTC	CARQLGSEQFF
NA	TRBV6-5	NA	TRBJ1-4	TGTGCCAGCAGTTACTCTCAGGGGATAGGAGAAAAACTGTTTTTT	CASSYSQGIGEKLFF
NA	TRBV28	few	TRBJ2-1	TGTGCCAGCATTTGGGGGGACACCCCCTACAATGAGCAGTTCTTC	CASIWGDTPYNEQFF
TRBD1	TRBV4-2	NA	TRBJ2-1	TGTGCCAGCAGCCCGGACAGGGGGAGCGACAATGAGCAGTTCTTC	CASSPDRGSDNEQFF
TRBD2	TRBV7-9	NA	TRBJ2-7	TGTGCCAGCAGCTTAGGTTCTCGGCTAGCGGGAGGGAAGCAGTACTTC	CASSLGSRLAGGKQYF
NA	TRBV7-7	many	TRBJ2-2	TGTGCCAGCAGCCCACAGAACACCGGGGAGCTGTTTTTT	CASSPQNTGELFF
NA	TRBV29-1	many	TRBJ1-1	TGCAGCGTTGACTGGGGACAACCGAACACTGAAGCTTTCTTT	CSVDWGQPNTEAFF
NA	TRBV12-3/TRBV12-4	many	TRBJ1-1	TGTGCCAGCAGTCCCAACCAGGGAAGGAACACTGAAGCTTTCTTT	CASSPNQGRNTEAFF
TRBD1	TRBV29-1	few	TRBJ1-2	TGCAGCGTTGGAGACAGGGAAAACTATGGCTACACCTTC	CSVGDRENYGYTF